What follows are 21 T cell receptor beta chains derived from one specimen sequenced in a study of blood T cell repertoires in COVID-19. Method: immunoSEQ multiplex PCR; TCRdb's copy keeps in-frame clones and lacks some. The sample lists roughly 200,000 clones, approximately 86% seen once, with about 2.3% in the top ten. Input material: PBMCs or T cells enriched from blood (not recorded which). These receptors were collected from a woman younger than 45 who had recovered from COVID-19.

This clone was detected ten times or more. V gene TRBV6-5 combines with J gene TRBJ1-1, with D unresolved. Per germline, CDR1 MNHEY and CDR2 SVGAGI. The CDR3 runs to 15 residues. V dropped 2 bases and J dropped 0 bases, with 10 bases sitting between them. CDR3 region: CASSYRVQLNTEAFF. Written as DNA, the CDR3 is TGTGCCAGCAGTTACCGGGTTCAGTTGAACACTGAAGCTTTCTTT.

The V and J genes are TRBV28 and TRBJ2-1, with 8 bases matching TRBD2. V was pared by 3 bases and J by 4 bases, with 5 bases of the junction left unmatched. Germline V gene data show CDR1 as MDHEN and CDR2 as SYDVKM. The CDR3 has 15 amino acids. CDR3 sequence reads: CASSLVGLEYNEQFF. For the CDR3, the DNA is TGTGCCAGCAGTTTGGTGGGACTAGAATACAATGAGCAGTTCTTC. The full variable domain, completed using reference TRBV28 and TRBJ2-1, is DVKVTQSSRYLVKRTGEKVFLECVQDMDHENMFWYRQDPGLGLRLIYFSYDVKMKEKGDIPEGYSVSREKKERFSLILESASTNQTSMYLCASSLVGLEYNEQFFGPGTRLTVL.

The table lists this clone with a count of one. The rearrangement links TRBV7-3 to TRBJ2-1; the match to TRBD2 covers 7 bases. Germline lookup yields CDR1 SGHTA and CDR2 FQGTGA. There are 13 residues in the CDR3. Unmatched junction bases numbered 9, after V lost 6 bases and J lost 10 bases. The CDR3 nucleotides are TGTGCCAGCAGTCCCTTGGGGGGGAGCGAGCAGTTCTTC. This encodes CASSPLGGSEQFF.

In its sample, this clone was seen a few times. The V gene is TRBV7-9, the J gene TRBJ1-2, with a tentative D call TRBD1 (6 bases). The length of the CDR3 is 15 residues. The ends were cut back, 2 bases at V and 2 bases at J, with 12 bases in the middle. CDR1 and CDR2 (germline): SEHNR, FQNEAQ (reference sequence). Written as DNA, the CDR3 is TGTGCCAGCAGCTTAAGTCCCGGACAGAACTATGGCTACACCTTC. Protein: CASSLSPGQNYGYTF.

This chain links TRBV18 with TRBJ1-5, with a possible D match to TRBD1 (6 bases). V was clipped by 2 bases and J by 3 bases, with 11 bases between them. Germline CDR1 reads KGHSH; CDR2 reads LQKENI. There are 15 residues in the CDR3. The CDR3 is CASSPRQVLNQPQHF. DNA for the CDR3: TGTGCCAGCTCACCAAGACAGGTGCTCAATCAGCCCCAGCATTTT.

V gene TRBV7-3 combines with J gene TRBJ2-2; D not resolved. The CDR3 is 14 residues long. CDR1 is SGHTA and CDR2 is FQGTGA in the germline V gene. Trimming stripped 4 bases from V and 3 bases from J, with 9 bases between. DNA for the CDR3: TGTGCCAGCAGCTCGATCCGGGACACCGGGGAGCTGTTTTTT. Amino acids: CASSSIRDTGELFF.

The chain joins TRBV24-1 to TRBJ2-2; TRBD2 agrees at 8 bases. Trimming cost V 6 bases and J 0 bases; bases outside gene matches: 5. This CDR3 spans 16 amino acids. Germline V lookup: CDR1 KGHDR, CDR2 SFDVKD. DNA for the CDR3: TGTGCCACCAGTTTAAGCGGGGGATCGAACACCGGGGAGCTGTTTTTT. Translated: CATSLSGGSNTGELFF.

The chain links TRBV4-2 to TRBJ1-6; 9 bases are shared with TRBD1. Trimming removed 4 bases from V and 5 bases from J; junction bases left unmatched: 6. The CDR3 extends over 16 amino acids. Germline values: CDR1 LGHNA, CDR2 YNFKEQ. The CDR3 sequence: CASSLSDRGNNSPLHF. CDR3 nucleotides: TGTGCCAGCAGCCTTTCGGACAGGGGCAATAATTCACCCCTCCACTTT.

This clone has a handful of counts. The chain recombines TRBV13 with TRBJ2-1, with TRBD1 matching over 8 bases. Trimming took 2 bases from V and 8 from J; bases not matched to a gene: 8. The V gene's germline CDR1 is PRHDT and CDR2 FYEKMQ (reference sequence). The CDR3 totals 15 residues. The chain's CDR3 is CASSLIGTGLDEQFF. CDR3 coding DNA: TGTGCCAGCAGCTTAATTGGGACAGGTCTAGATGAGCAGTTCTTC.

The genes are TRBV12-3 or TRBV12-4 and TRBJ2-5; no reliable D call. This CDR3 region has 13 residues. Trimming pared 2 bases from V and 5 bases from J, leaving 9 bases between. The CDR3 DNA reads as TGTGCCAGCAGTTTACTAGAGGAGGAGACCCAGTACTTC. As protein: CASSLLEEETQYF.

A remark on this clone: Other DNA sequences in the same sample also yield this CDR3. The chain carries TRBV7-2 and TRBJ1-2; weak D call: TRBD1 (5 bases). Trimming left V 1 base short and J 2 bases short, with 8 bases between. The CDR3 runs 14 residues. The V gene's germline CDR1 is SGHTA and CDR2 FQGNSA. CDR3 in DNA: TGTGCCAGCAGCTTAGGACAGAACAACTATGGCTACACCTTC. Translation: CASSLGQNNYGYTF.

The gene calls are TRBV19 and TRBJ1-5; perhaps TRBD1 as D (5 bases). Trimming stripped 0 bases from V and 6 bases from J, with 9 bases between. CDR1 LNHDA and CDR2 SQIVND come from the germline V gene (reference sequence). The CDR3 is 14 amino acids. The CDR3 bases are TGTGCCAGTAGTATAGACAGGGCTATTCAGCCCCAGCATTTT. Residues: CASSIDRAIQPQHF.

The V and J genes are TRBV5-1 and TRBJ2-1; D might be TRBD2 (6 bases). The ends were cut back, 0 bases at V and 2 bases at J, with 9 bases in the middle. Germline assignment: CDR1 SGHRS and CDR2 YFSETQ. The CDR3 length is 15 residues. The CDR3 protein is CASSLDGGTYNEQFF. CDR3 in DNA: TGCGCCAGCAGCTTGGATGGCGGGACCTACAATGAGCAGTTCTTC.

This chain uses TRBV25-1 with TRBJ1-2; no clear D. V lost 4 bases to trimming and J lost 7 bases, with 7 bases between them. The V gene's germline CDR1 is MGHDK and CDR2 SYGVNS. The CDR3 loop spans 11 amino acids. CDR3 amino acids: CASSVGGGYTF. As DNA, the CDR3 is TGTGCCAGCAGTGTTGGAGGTGGCTACACCTTC.

The CDR3 is CSASTGIGQPQHF. In DNA form, the CDR3 reads TGCAGTGCTAGTACGGGGATTGGGCAGCCCCAGCATTTT. The genes are TRBV20-1 and TRBJ1-5; D is undetermined. V was cut by 3 bases and J by 7 bases, with 13 bases left in between. The germline V gene encodes CDR1 DFQATT and CDR2 SNEGSKA (reference sequence). This CDR3 comprises 13 residues.

The chain is built from TRBV11-2 and TRBJ1-1, with D maybe TRBD1 (5 bases). V lost 5 bases and J lost 2, with 12 bases in between. The CDR3 is 14 amino acids. CDR1 SGHAT and CDR2 FQNNGV come from the germline V gene. CDR3 protein: CASSPPRTNTEAFF. CDR3 DNA: TGTGCCAGCAGCCCTCCCAGGACAAACACTGAAGCTTTCTTT.

V usage is TRBV18 and J usage is TRBJ1-1; D is perhaps TRBD1 (6 bases). The CDR3 is 15 residues long. With 3 bases removed from V and 0 bases from J, the gap between germline ends came to 11 bases. Per the germline V gene, CDR1 is KGHSH and CDR2 is LQKENI. The CDR3 here is CASSPQGTLNTEAFF. For the CDR3, the DNA is TGTGCCAGCTCACCCCAAGGGACATTGAACACTGAAGCTTTCTTT.

The chain recombines TRBV11-3 with TRBJ2-1, with 7 bases fitting TRBD2. The germline CDR1 and CDR2 sequences are SGHNT and YENEEA. The V and J ends lost 5 bases and 7 bases, in that order; junction bases with no gene match: 5. The CDR3 contains 13 residues. DNA for the CDR3: TGTGCCAGCAGCGTATTGCGGGGGAATGAGCAGTTCTTC. It codes for CASSVLRGNEQFF.

The rearrangement links TRBV3-1 (or the pseudogene TRBV3-2) to TRBJ2-3; D possibly corresponds to TRBD2 (6 bases). CDR1 and CDR2 from the germline V gene are LGHDT and YNNKEL (reference sequence). The length of the CDR3 is 15 residues. Between the trimmed V and J ends, which lost 3 bases and 2 bases, there was a span of 12 bases. CDR3 bases: TGTGCCAGCAGCCAGGCCGGGACTTTCACAGATACGCAGTATTTT. It translates to CASSQAGTFTDTQYF.

The chain has TRBV6-5 and TRBJ1-2, with 8 bases matching TRBD1. The V segment lost 7 bases and the J segment 7 bases; nucleotides outside the gene matches: 11. This CDR3 spans 14 amino acids. Germline CDR1 reads MNHEY; CDR2 reads SVGAGI. The CDR3 spells CASTHPGGAGGYTF. The CDR3 DNA is TGTGCCAGCACTCACCCAGGGGGCGCGGGTGGCTACACCTTC.

This sequence joins TRBV9 and TRBJ2-5; 7 bases are a match to TRBD2. The CDR3 covers 14 residues. CDR1 SGDLS and CDR2 YYNGEE come from the germline V gene. Trimming cost V 7 bases and J 5 bases; bases outside gene matches: 11. CDR3 region: CASSERGRGETQYF. CDR3 in DNA: TGTGCCAGCTCGGAGCGGGGACGGGGGGAGACCCAGTACTTC.